One sample yielded the 14 T cell receptor beta chains listed below, sequenced in a study of blood T cell repertoires in COVID-19. This table comes from immunoSEQ multiplex PCR, and its TCRdb copy is limited to in-frame clones, with some not included. The sample yields 200,000 to 250,000 clones, approximately 87% seen once. The specimen sequenced was PBMCs or T cells enriched from blood (not recorded which). These receptors were obtained from a woman aged 45-59 years in a cohort exposed to, infected with or recovered from COVID-19 (not recorded which).

This clone showed up just once. The chain uses TRBV7-2 and TRBJ2-1; tentatively, D is TRBD2 (6 bases). Germline values: CDR1 SGHTA, CDR2 FQGNSA. This CDR3 spans 14 amino acids. Between the trimmed V and J ends, which lost 3 bases and 5 bases, there was a span of 11 bases. The CDR3: CASSFRRENNEQFF. DNA for the CDR3: TGTGCCAGCAGCTTCCGACGGGAGAACAATGAGCAGTTCTTC.

The CDR3 sequence: CASSPYSGGRNTGELFF. Written as DNA, the CDR3 is TGTGCCAGCAGCCCTTATAGCGGGGGCCGGAACACCGGGGAGCTGTTTTTT. The chain is built from TRBV3-1 (or the pseudogene TRBV3-2) and TRBJ2-2; 9 bases line up with TRBD2. V dropped 4 bases and J dropped 1; count of bases not matched to a gene: 7. Germline V gives CDR1 LGHDT, CDR2 YNNKEL (reference sequence). The CDR3 totals 17 residues.

In its sample, this clone was seen a few times. The V call is TRBV7-6, the J call TRBJ2-1; 10 bases are a match to TRBD2. Trimming took 4 bases from V and 6 from J; bases not matched to a gene: 12. The germline V gene has CDR1 SGHVS and CDR2 FNYEAQ. The CDR3 length is 17 residues. CDR3 in DNA: TGTGCCAGCAGCTCTTCAATAGCGGGGGGCAGGGGCAATGAGCAGTTCTTC. It encodes CASSSSIAGGRGNEQFF.

V is TRBV28 and J is TRBJ1-1; D ambiguous. The V and J ends lost 0 bases and 4 bases respectively, with 6 bases between them. Germline lookup yields CDR1 MDHEN and CDR2 SYDVKM. The CDR3 totals 13 residues. Here the CDR3 reads CASSLWGRTEAFF. For the CDR3, the DNA is TGTGCCAGCAGTTTATGGGGCCGCACTGAAGCTTTCTTT.

The chain uses TRBV3-1 (or the pseudogene TRBV3-2) and TRBJ1-2; 9 bases fit TRBD1. Germline CDR1 reads LGHDT; CDR2 reads YNNKEL (reference sequence). The CDR3 has 17 residues. The V and J ends lost 4 bases and 8 bases, in that order; junction bases with no gene match: 17. The CDR3 bases are TGTGCCAGCAGCCCGCAATCCCCGGGACAGGGAACCCGCGGCTACACCTTC. As protein: CASSPQSPGQGTRGYTF.

This clone came up a few times. The chain has TRBV2 and TRBJ2-3, with 7 bases identical to TRBD2. The V segment lost 10 bases and the J segment 6 bases; nucleotides outside the gene matches: 13. Germline CDR1 SNHLY, CDR2 FYNNEI. The CDR3 contains 14 residues. The CDR3: CAILPLAESDTQYF. As DNA, the CDR3 is TGTGCCATCCTCCCGCTAGCGGAGTCCGATACGCAGTATTTT.

This clone was seen only a few times. V usage is TRBV2 and J usage is TRBJ1-5; 8 bases align to TRBD1. Germline V gene sequence: CDR1 SNHLY, CDR2 FYNNEI. Trimming removed 6 bases from V and 4 bases from J; junction bases left unmatched: 8. This CDR3 contains 15 residues. In DNA, the CDR3 is TGTGCCAGCAGAGAGGACAGGGTTGGAAATCAGCCCCAGCATTTT. Protein: CASREDRVGNQPQHF.

V and J are TRBV7-9 and TRBJ1-2; D unresolved. The germline V gene has CDR1 SEHNR and CDR2 FQNEAQ (reference sequence). The CDR3 spans 13 residues. The V end lost 1 base, the J end lost 8 bases, and 11 bases lay between the germline ends. The CDR3 region has the DNA TGTGCCAGCAGCTTAGAGACGGGAGTAGGCTACACCTTC. This gives the protein CASSLETGVGYTF.

The chain links TRBV10-3 to TRBJ2-7; the D gene is possibly TRBD2 (6 bases). The CDR3 has 15 amino acids. Germline CDR1 reads ENHRY; CDR2 reads SYGVKD. Trimming shortened V by 1 base and J by 2 bases, and 12 bases separated the two germline ends. The CDR3 DNA is TGTGCCATCAGTGAGTTGGCTAGCGAGGCCTACGAGCAGTACTTC. Translation gives CAISELASEAYEQYF.

The chain couples TRBV6-5 to TRBJ2-7; D may be TRBD1 (6 bases). The germline V gene encodes CDR1 MNHEY and CDR2 SVGAGI. The CDR3 has 13 residues. Trimming removed 9 bases at V and 2 bases at J, with 14 bases between. CDR3: CASRVDRTYEQYF. CDR3 in DNA: TGTGCCAGTCGAGTTGACAGGACCTACGAGCAGTACTTC.

This rearrangement joins TRBV15 to TRBJ1-4; the D is unclear. CDR3 length equals 13 residues. V was shortened by 0 bases and J by 7 bases, with 6 bases between the two germline ends. From germline, CDR1 is LNHNV and CDR2 YYDKDF (reference sequence). CDR3 residues: CATSRDQIEKLFF. DNA of the CDR3: TGTGCCACCAGCAGAGACCAGATTGAAAAACTGTTTTTT.

The rearrangement joins TRBV5-1 to TRBJ1-3, with 7 bases fitting TRBD1. The CDR3 contains 16 residues. The trim removed 3 bases at V and 3 bases at J, leaving 9 bases unmatched. Germline V gene data show CDR1 as SGHRS and CDR2 as YFSETQ. This chain's CDR3 is CASSSSGTESGNTIYF. The CDR3 DNA follows: TGCGCCAGCAGCTCCTCCGGGACAGAGAGTGGAAACACCATATATTTT.

The chain recombines TRBV7-2 with TRBJ1-6, with TRBD1 matching over 7 bases. Per the germline V gene, CDR1 is SGHTA and CDR2 is FQGNSA. V shed 3 bases, J shed 8 bases, and the junction held 7 bases outside the gene matches. The length of the CDR3 is 15 residues. The CDR3 loop reads CASSLGGQSYSPLHF. The CDR3 region has the DNA TGTGCCAGCAGCTTGGGGGGACAGTCCTATTCACCCCTCCACTTT.

The V and J genes are TRBV19 and TRBJ1-5; 9 positions agree with TRBD1. With V trimmed by 3 bases and J by 1 base, 4 bases remained unmatched. Germline CDR1 is LNHDA and CDR2 is SQIVND (reference sequence). CDR3 length equals 16 residues. The CDR3 DNA reads TGTGCCAGTAGTATGGGGGGGACAGGGAGCAATCAGCCCCAGCATTTT. It specifies CASSMGGTGSNQPQHF.